The 6 T cell receptor beta chains below come from one sample, sequenced in a study of blood T cell repertoires in COVID-19. Repertoires were generated with immunoSEQ multiplex PCR, while TCRdb's copy carries only in-frame clones and drops some. The profile covers 150,000 to 200,000 clones, with roughly nine tenths appearing a single time and around 8.4% taken by the ten largest. Sequencing input: PBMCs or T cells enriched from blood (not recorded which). Receptor source: a woman younger than 30 who had recovered from COVID-19.

This clone was seen a single time. The V gene is TRBV18, the J gene TRBJ2-2; D perhaps matches TRBD1 (7 bases). The germline gives CDR1 KGHSH, CDR2 LQKENI. This CDR3 contains 16 residues. V lost 1 base and J 1 base, leaving 10 bases between the germline ends. CDR3 nucleotides: TGTGCCAGCTCACCACGCCAGGGGGGGAACACCGGGGAGCTGTTTTTT. It specifies CASSPRQGGNTGELFF.

The rearrangement uses TRBV30 and TRBJ1-2; TRBD1 aligns across 7 bases. The length of the CDR3 is 13 residues. V dropped 5 bases and J dropped 3; count of bases not matched to a gene: 6. The germline V gene encodes CDR1 GTSNPN and CDR2 SVGIG (reference sequence). CDR3 region: CAWAQGSDYGYTF. DNA for the CDR3: TGTGCCTGGGCACAGGGGAGCGACTATGGCTACACCTTC.

The V call is TRBV28, the J call TRBJ1-1, with D perhaps TRBD1 (5 bases). Trimming stripped 6 bases from V and 1 base from J, with 12 bases between. The CDR3 is 14 residues long. Germline V gene lookup returns CDR1 MDHEN and CDR2 SYDVKM. The DNA for the CDR3 is TGTGCCAGCAGGACTGACAGAGAGAACACTGAAGCTTTCTTT. Translated, it gives CASRTDRENTEAFF.

J is TRBJ2-3 and V is TRBV5-6; D ambiguous. Germline assignment: CDR1 SGHDT and CDR2 YYEEEE. Trimming cost V 3 bases and J 6 bases, with 11 bases left between them. The CDR3 has 13 residues. As DNA, the CDR3 is TGTGCCAGCAGCTCGAGGTATTCTGATACGCAGTATTTT. Encoded protein: CASSSRYSDTQYF.

V and J are TRBV18 and TRBJ2-7, with 12 bases identical to TRBD2. Per germline, CDR1 KGHSH and CDR2 LQKENI. V was pared by 3 bases and J by 1 base, with 7 bases of the junction left unmatched. The CDR3 is 17 amino acids. The CDR3 DNA is TGTGCCAGCTCACCGTCAGGGCTAGCGGGGGGGTCCTACGAGCAGTACTTC. Encoded protein: CASSPSGLAGGSYEQYF.

The J gene is TRBJ1-5, the V gene TRBV6-6, with D uncertain. Deletions cut 4 bases from V and 6 bases from J, with 13 bases between. Germline CDR1 and CDR2: MNHNY and SVGAGI (reference sequence). CDR3 length: 14 residues. The CDR3 reads CASSLTMGSQPQHF. The CDR3 DNA reads as TGTGCCAGCAGTTTAACCATGGGCTCTCAGCCCCAGCATTTT.